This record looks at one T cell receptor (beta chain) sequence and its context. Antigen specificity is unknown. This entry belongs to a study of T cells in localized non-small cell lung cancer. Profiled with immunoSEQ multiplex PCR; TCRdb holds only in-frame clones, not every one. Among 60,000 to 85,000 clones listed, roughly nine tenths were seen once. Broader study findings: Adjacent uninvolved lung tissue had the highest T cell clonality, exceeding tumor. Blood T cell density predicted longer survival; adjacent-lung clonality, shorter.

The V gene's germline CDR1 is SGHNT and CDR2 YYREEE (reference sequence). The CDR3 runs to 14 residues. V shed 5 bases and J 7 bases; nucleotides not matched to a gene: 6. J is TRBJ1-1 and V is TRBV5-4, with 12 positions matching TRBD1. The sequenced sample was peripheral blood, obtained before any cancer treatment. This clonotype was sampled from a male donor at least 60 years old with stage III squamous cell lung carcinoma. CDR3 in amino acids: CASRRDRGRNEAFF. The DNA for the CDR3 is TGTGCCAGCAGGCGGGACAGGGGGCGAAATGAAGCTTTCTTT.